One sample yielded the 11 T cell receptor beta chains listed below, sequenced in a study of OX40 agonist ivuxolimab in advanced cancers. Library generation was performed with the immunoSEQ multiplex PCR assay. Sourced from immuneACCESS, this table was stored by TCRdb with only in-frame sequences that have V and J called. A share of the clones is absent; for the studies checked, an unresolved V gene accounts for under half, and the remainder has no known explanation. The sample table lists 40,000 to 45,000 clones, about 89% of them with a count of one. The ten top clones hold around 28% of the sample. Sequences were derived from CD4+ or CD8+ T cells sorted from blood, sampled in a trial of the OX40 agonist ivuxolimab. These receptors were taken from an adult with an advanced solid tumor such as melanoma, head and neck, liver or kidney cancer.

The V call is TRBV27, the J call TRBJ1-1; 10 nucleotides agree with TRBD1. The junction had 4 bases not matched to a gene; V was cut back by 4 bases and J by 2 bases. The CDR3 spans 15 residues. Germline V gives CDR1 MNHEY, CDR2 SMNVEV (reference sequence). Here the CDR3 reads CASSSRQGANTEAFF. The CDR3, as DNA: TGTGCCAGCAGTTCACGACAGGGGGCAAACACTGAAGCTTTCTTT.

This sequence joins TRBV19 and TRBJ2-1; 12 bases match TRBD2. This CDR3 has 17 residues. CDR1 and CDR2 from the germline V gene are LNHDA and SQIVND (reference sequence). J lost 4 bases, V lost 4 bases, and 8 bases had no gene match. CDR3 in amino acids: CASSTTSGRRTYNEQFF. In DNA form, the CDR3 reads TGTGCCAGTAGTACGACTAGCGGGAGACGAACTTACAATGAGCAGTTCTTC.

The chain combines TRBV10-2 with TRBJ1-5; D remains unclear. V lost 3 bases, J lost 0 bases, and 3 bases lay in between. This CDR3 region has 13 residues. The V gene's germline CDR1 is WSHSY and CDR2 SAAADI. CDR3: CASSDFSNQPQHF. Here the CDR3 DNA reads TGCGCCAGCAGTGACTTTAGCAATCAGCCCCAGCATTTT.

The chain has TRBV19 and TRBJ2-2; maybe TRBD1 (6 bases). The CDR3 is 15 residues long. Germline V CDR1 and CDR2: LNHDA, SQIVND (reference sequence). With 3 bases removed from V and 3 bases from J, the gap between germline ends came to 11 bases. CDR3 bases: TGTGCCAGTAGTATCCGGGACACCTACACCGGGGAGCTGTTTTTT. It yields the protein CASSIRDTYTGELFF.

Here the CDR3 DNA reads TGTGCCAGCAAGGGGAGGGGCAGCGGCAATGAGCAGTTCTTC. It codes for CASKGRGSGNEQFF. J is TRBJ2-1 and V is TRBV11-2; 7 bases align to TRBD2. The V segment lost 7 bases and the J segment 6 bases; nucleotides outside the gene matches: 9. The germline V gene has CDR1 SGHAT and CDR2 FQNNGV. The CDR3 contains 14 residues. The full variable domain, rest sourced from reference TRBV11-2 and TRBJ2-1, is EAGVAQSPRYKIIEKRQSVAFWCNPISGHATLYWYQQILGQGPKLLIQFQNNGVVDDSQLPKDRFSAERLKGVDSTLKIQPAKLEDSAVYLCASKGRGSGNEQFFGPGTRLTVL.

V is TRBV7-9 and J is TRBJ2-7; TRBD2 might be the D (6 bases). V gave up 6 bases and J gave up 7 bases, with 13 bases separating them. CDR3 length: 12 residues. The germline gives CDR1 SEHNR, CDR2 FQNEAQ (reference sequence). For the CDR3, the DNA is TGTGCCAGCAGAACGGCGGGGAATGAGCAGTACTTC. It yields the protein CASRTAGNEQYF.

The chain carries TRBV4-2 and TRBJ1-2, with a possible D match to TRBD1 (6 bases). This CDR3 region has 15 residues. In germline, CDR1 is LGHNA, CDR2 YNFKEQ. V lost 4 bases and J 2 bases, leaving 14 bases between the germline ends. The CDR3 is CASSPEQGGNYGYTF. The CDR3 bases are TGTGCCAGCAGCCCTGAACAGGGAGGAAACTATGGCTACACCTTC.

This rearrangement joins TRBV29-1 to TRBJ2-7; 8 bases align to TRBD2. Losses at the gene ends were 4 bases for V and 3 bases for J; bases not matched to a gene: 5. CDR1 and CDR2 (germline): SQVTM, ANQGSEA. This CDR3 has 13 amino acids. CDR3 residues: CSVVAGSRYEQYF. CDR3 in DNA: TGCAGCGTTGTAGCGGGGTCCCGCTACGAGCAGTACTTC.

The chain couples TRBV7-9 to TRBJ2-3; possibly TRBD2 for D (6 bases). Germline loops: CDR1 SEHNR, CDR2 FQNEAQ (reference sequence). The V end lost 7 bases, the J end lost 3 bases, and 8 bases lay between the germline ends. The length of the CDR3 is 12 residues. CDR3 DNA sequence: TGTGCCAGCACCAGCGGGACAGATACGCAGTATTTT. This sequence encodes CASTSGTDTQYF.

This clone appeared a single time. The chain employs TRBV7-9 and TRBJ1-1; no reliable D call. V was cut by 2 bases and J by 2 bases, with 9 bases left in between. The germline CDR1 and CDR2 sequences are SEHNR and FQNEAQ (reference sequence). The CDR3 runs to 14 residues. CDR3 sequence reads: CASSLSAGNTEAFF. In nucleotides, the CDR3 is TGTGCCAGCAGCTTATCAGCGGGAAACACTGAAGCTTTCTTT.

This chain uses TRBV25-1 with TRBJ2-2; no reliable D call. The CDR3 is 18 residues long. Trimming removed 0 bases at V and 0 bases at J, with 14 bases between. The germline V gene has CDR1 MGHDK and CDR2 SYGVNS. The CDR3 here is CASSEYGNPFANTGELFF. The CDR3 DNA reads as TGTGCCAGCAGTGAATATGGCAACCCGTTCGCGAACACCGGGGAGCTGTTTTTT.